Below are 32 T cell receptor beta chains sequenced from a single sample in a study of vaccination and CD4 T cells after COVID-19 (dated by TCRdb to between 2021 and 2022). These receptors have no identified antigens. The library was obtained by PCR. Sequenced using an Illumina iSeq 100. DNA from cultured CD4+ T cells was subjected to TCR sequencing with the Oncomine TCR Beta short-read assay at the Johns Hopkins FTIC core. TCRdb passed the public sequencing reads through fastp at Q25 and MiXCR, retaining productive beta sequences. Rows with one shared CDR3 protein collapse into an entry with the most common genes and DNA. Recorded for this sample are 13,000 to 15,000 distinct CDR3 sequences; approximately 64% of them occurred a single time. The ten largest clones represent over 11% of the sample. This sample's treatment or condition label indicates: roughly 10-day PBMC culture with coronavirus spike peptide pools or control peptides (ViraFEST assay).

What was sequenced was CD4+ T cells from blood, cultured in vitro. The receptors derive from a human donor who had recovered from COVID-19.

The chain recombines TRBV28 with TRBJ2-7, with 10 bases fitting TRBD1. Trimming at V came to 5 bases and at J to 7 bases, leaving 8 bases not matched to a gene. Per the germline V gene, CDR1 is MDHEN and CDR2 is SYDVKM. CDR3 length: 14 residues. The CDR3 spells CASSPDRGGLEQYF. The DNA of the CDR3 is TGTGCCAGCAGTCCGGACAGGGGGGGATTGGAGCAGTACTTC.

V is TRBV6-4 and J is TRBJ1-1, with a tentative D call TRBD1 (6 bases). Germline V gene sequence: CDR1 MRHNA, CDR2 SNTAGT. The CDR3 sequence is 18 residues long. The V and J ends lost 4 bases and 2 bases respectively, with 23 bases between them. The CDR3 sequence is CASSALPARTDINTEAFF. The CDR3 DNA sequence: TGTGCCAGCAGTGCCCTCCCGGCACGGACAGATATTAACACTGAAGCTTTCTTT.

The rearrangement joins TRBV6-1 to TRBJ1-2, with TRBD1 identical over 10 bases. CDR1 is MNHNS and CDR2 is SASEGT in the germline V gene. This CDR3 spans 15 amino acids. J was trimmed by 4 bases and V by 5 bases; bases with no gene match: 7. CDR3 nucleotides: TGTGCCAGCAGTCCCGGACAGGGGGGCGGCTATGGCTACACCTTC. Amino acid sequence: CASSPGQGGGYGYTF.

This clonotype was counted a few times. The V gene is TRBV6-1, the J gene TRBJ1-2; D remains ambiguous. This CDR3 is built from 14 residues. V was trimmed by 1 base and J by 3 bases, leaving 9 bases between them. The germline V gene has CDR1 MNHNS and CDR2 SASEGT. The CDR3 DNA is TGTGCCAGCAGTGAAGGGGTCAGACACTATGGCTACACCTTC. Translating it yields CASSEGVRHYGYTF.

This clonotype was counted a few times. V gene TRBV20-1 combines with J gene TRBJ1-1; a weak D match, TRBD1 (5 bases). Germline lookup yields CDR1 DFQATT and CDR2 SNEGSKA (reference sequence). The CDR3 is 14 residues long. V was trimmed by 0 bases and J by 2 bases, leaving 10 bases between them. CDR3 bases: TGCAGTGCTAGAGAAGGGGATCTTAACACTGAAGCTTTCTTT. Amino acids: CSAREGDLNTEAFF.

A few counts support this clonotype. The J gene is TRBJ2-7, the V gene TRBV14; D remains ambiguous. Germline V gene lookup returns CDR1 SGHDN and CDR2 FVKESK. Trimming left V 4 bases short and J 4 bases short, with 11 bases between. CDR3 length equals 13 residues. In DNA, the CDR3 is TGTGCCAGCAGCCCCTATGGCCGATACGAGCAGTACTTC. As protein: CASSPYGRYEQYF.

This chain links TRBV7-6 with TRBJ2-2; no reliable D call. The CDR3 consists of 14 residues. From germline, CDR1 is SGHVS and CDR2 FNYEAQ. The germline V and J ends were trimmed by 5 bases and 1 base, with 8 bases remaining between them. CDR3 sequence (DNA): TGTGCCAGCAGCCCCGCAAGGAACACCGGGGAGCTGTTTTTT. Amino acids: CASSPARNTGELFF.

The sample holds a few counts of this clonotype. Here the CDR3 reads CASSLPSGVQETQYF. The CDR3 DNA reads as TGTGCCAGCAGCTTGCCTAGCGGAGTACAAGAGACCCAGTACTTC. The rearrangement uses TRBV5-6 and TRBJ2-5; 7 positions agree with TRBD2. This CDR3 has 15 amino acids. From germline, CDR1 is SGHDT and CDR2 YYEEEE. V lost 1 base, J lost 2 bases, and 5 bases stayed unmatched.

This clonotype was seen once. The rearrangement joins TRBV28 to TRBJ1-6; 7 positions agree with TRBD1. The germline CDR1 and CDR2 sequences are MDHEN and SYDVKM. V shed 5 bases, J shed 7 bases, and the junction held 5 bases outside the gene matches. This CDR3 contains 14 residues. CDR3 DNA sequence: TGTGCCAGCAGTGGGGGACAGATCAATTCACCCCTCCACTTT. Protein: CASSGGQINSPLHF.

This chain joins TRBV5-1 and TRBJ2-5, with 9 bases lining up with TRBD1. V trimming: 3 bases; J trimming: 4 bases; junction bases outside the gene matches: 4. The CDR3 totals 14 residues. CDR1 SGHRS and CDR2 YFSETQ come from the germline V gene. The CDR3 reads CASSSGQGGETQYF. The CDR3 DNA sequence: TGCGCCAGCAGCTCGGGACAGGGAGGAGAGACCCAGTACTTC.

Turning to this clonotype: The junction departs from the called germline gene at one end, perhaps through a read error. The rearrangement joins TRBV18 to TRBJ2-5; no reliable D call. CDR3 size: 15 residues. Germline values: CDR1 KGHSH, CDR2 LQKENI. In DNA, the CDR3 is TGTGTCAGCTCAGCGCTACTCTCATTGAGGGAGACCCAGTACTTC. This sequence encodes CVSSALLSLRETQYF.

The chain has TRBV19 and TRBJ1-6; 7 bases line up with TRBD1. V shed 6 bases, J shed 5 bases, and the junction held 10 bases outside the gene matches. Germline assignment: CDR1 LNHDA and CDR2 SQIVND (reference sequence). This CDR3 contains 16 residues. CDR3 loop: CASRGQQLTNNSPLHF. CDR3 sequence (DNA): TGTGCCAGTAGGGGACAGCAGCTTACCAATAATTCACCCCTCCACTTT. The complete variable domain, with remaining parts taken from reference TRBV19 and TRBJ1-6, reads DGGITQSPKYLFRKEGQNVTLSCEQNLNHDAMYWYRQDPGQGLRLIYYSQIVNDFQKGDIAEGYSVSREKKESFPLTVTSAQKNPTAFYLCASRGQQLTNNSPLHFGNGTRLTVT.

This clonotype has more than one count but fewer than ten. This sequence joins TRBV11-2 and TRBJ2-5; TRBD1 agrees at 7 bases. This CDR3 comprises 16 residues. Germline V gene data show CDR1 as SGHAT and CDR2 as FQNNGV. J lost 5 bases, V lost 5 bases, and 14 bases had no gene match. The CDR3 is CASSLGPTTGIETQYF. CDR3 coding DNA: TGTGCCAGCAGCCTAGGGCCAACGACAGGGATTGAGACCCAGTACTTC.

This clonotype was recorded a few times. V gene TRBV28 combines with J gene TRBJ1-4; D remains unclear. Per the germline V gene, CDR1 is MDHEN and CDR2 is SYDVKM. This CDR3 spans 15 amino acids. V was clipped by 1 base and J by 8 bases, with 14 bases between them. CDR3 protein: CASSLLRNIGEKLFF. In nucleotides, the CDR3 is TGTGCCAGCAGTTTATTACGCAACATCGGGGAAAAACTGTTTTTT.

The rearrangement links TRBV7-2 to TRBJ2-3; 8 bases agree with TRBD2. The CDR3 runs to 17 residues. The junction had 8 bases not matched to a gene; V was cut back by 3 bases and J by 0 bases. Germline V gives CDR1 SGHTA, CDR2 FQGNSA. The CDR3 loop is CASSFGLARSSTDTQYF. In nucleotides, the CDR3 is TGTGCCAGCAGCTTCGGACTAGCTAGATCTAGCACAGATACGCAGTATTTT.

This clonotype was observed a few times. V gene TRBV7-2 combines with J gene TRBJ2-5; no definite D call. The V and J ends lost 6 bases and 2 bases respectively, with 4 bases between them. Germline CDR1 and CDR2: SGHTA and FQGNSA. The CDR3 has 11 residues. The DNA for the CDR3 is TGTGCCAGCAGTTTTCAAGAGACCCAGTACTTC. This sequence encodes CASSFQETQYF.

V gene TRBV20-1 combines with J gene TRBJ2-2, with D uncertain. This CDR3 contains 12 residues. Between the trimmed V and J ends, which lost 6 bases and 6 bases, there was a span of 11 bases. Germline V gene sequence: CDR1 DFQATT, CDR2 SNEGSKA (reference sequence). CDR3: CSAVPWAGELFF. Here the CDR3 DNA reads TGCAGTGCAGTCCCGTGGGCCGGGGAGCTGTTTTTT.

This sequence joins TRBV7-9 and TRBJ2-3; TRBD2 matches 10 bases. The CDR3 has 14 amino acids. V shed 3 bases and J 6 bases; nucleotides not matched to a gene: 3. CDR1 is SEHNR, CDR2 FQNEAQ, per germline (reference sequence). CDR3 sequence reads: CASSLLAGVDTQYF. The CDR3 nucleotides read TGTGCCAGCAGCTTGCTAGCGGGAGTTGATACGCAGTATTTT.

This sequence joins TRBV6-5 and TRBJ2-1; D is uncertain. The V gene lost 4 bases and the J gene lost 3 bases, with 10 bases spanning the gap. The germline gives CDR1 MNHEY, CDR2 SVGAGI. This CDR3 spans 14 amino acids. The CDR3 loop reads CASSSPSSYNEQFF. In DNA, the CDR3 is TGTGCCAGCAGTTCCCCCAGCAGCTACAATGAGCAGTTCTTC.

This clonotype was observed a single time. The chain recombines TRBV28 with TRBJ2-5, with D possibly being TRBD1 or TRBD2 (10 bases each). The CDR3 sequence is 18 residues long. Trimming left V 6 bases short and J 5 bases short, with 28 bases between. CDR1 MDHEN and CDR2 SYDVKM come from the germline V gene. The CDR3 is CASRQGQGWLAGVETQYF. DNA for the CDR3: TGTGCCAGCAGACAGGGACAGGGGTGGCTAGCGGGAGTCGAGACCCAGTACTTC.

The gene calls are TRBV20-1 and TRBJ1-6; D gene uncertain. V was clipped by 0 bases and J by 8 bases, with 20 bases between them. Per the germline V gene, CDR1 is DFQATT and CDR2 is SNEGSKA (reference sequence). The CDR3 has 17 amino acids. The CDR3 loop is CSARDSRKLGPYSPLHF. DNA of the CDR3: TGCAGTGCTAGAGATTCTAGAAAGCTTGGGCCTTATTCACCCCTCCACTTT.

In nucleotides, the CDR3 is TGTGCCAGCAGTTACGGGTCCTCAGATACGCAGTATTTT. Amino acid sequence: CASSYGSSDTQYF. This chain links TRBV6-5 with TRBJ2-3; D remains unclear. The CDR3 is 13 amino acids. The V end was cut by 2 bases, the J end by 4 bases, with 7 bases between. Germline V gene data show CDR1 as MNHEY and CDR2 as SVGAGI.

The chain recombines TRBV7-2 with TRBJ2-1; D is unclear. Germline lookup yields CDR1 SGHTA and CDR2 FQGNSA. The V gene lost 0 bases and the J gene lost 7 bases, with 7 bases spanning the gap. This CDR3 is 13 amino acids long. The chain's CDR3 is CASSLARRNEQFF. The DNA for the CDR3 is TGTGCCAGCAGCTTAGCTCGGCGAAATGAGCAGTTCTTC.

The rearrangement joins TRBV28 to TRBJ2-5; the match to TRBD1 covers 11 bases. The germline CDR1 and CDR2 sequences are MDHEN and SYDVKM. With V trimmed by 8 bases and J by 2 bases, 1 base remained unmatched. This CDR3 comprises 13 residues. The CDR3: CASGTGGQETQYF. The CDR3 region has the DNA TGTGCCAGCGGGACAGGGGGGCAAGAGACCCAGTACTTC. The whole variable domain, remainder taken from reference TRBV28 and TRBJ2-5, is DVKVTQSSRYLVKRTGEKVFLECVQDMDHENMFWYRQDPGLGLRLIYFSYDVKMKEKGDIPEGYSVSREKKERFSLILESASTNQTSMYLCASGTGGQETQYFGPGTRLLVL.

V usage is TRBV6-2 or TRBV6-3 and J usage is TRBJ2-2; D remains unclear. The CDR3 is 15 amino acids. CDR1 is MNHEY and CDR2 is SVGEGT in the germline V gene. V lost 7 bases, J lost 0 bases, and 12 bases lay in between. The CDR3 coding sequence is TGTGCCAGCACCCCGCCCCACGCGAACACCGGGGAGCTGTTTTTT. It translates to CASTPPHANTGELFF.

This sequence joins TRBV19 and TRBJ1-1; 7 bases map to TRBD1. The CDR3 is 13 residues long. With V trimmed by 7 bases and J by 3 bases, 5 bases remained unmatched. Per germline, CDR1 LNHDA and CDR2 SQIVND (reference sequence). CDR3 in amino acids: CASNSQGDTEAFF. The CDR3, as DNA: TGTGCCAGTAACTCCCAGGGGGACACTGAAGCTTTCTTT.

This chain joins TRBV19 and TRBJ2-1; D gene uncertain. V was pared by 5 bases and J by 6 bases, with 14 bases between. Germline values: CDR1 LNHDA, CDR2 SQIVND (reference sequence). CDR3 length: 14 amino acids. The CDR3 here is CASSQARIGNEQFF. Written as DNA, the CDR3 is TGTGCCAGTAGTCAAGCCCGGATCGGCAATGAGCAGTTCTTC.

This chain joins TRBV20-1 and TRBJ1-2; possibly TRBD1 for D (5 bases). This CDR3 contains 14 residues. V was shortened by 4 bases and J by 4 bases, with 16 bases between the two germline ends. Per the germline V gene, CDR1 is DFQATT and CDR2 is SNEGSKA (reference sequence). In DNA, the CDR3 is TGCAGTGCTAACGCGGGACTTAACCTCTATGGCTACACCTTC. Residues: CSANAGLNLYGYTF.

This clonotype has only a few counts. The CDR3 region is CASSSTSADTQYF. CDR3 DNA sequence: TGTGCCAGCAGCTCCACTAGCGCCGATACGCAGTATTTT. V gene TRBV7-3 combines with J gene TRBJ2-3; 7 bases align to TRBD2. Losses at the gene ends were 4 bases for V and 6 bases for J; bases not matched to a gene: 4. The V gene's germline CDR1 is SGHTA and CDR2 FQGTGA. The CDR3 has 13 amino acids.

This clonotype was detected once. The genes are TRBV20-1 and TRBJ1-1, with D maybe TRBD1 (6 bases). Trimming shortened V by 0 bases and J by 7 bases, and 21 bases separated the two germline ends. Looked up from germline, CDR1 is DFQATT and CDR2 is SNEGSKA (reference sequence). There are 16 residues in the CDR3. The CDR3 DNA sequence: TGCAGTGCTAGAGATCTAGGGACACGGATGCGAAATGAAGCTTTCTTT. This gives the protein CSARDLGTRMRNEAFF.

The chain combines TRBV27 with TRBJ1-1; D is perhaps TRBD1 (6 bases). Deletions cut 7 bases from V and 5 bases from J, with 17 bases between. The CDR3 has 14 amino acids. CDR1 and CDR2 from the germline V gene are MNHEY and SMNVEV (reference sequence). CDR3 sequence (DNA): TGTGCCAGCATGAGGGGGGGCGGGGGGACTGAAGCTTTCTTT. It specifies CASMRGGGGTEAFF.

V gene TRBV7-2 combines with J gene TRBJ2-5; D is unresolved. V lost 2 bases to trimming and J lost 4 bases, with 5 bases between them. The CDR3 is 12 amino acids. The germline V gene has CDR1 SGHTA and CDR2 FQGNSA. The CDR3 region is CASSLNRETQYF. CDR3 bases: TGTGCCAGCAGCTTAAATAGAGAGACCCAGTACTTC.